These 27 T cell receptor beta chains share one sample of origin, sequenced in a study of memory CD4+ T cells and cytomegalovirus serostatus. Single viable CD3+CD4+CD8-CD45RO+ cells were sorted as the memory CD4+ T cells. TCRdb's copy holds only in-frame clones and misses some; the assay was immunoSEQ multiplex PCR. The data show roughly 50,000 clones, approximately 77% seen once. The sequenced sample consisted of memory CD4+ T cells from blood. All receptors come from an adult in good health and CMV-seronegative. Some clones in this sample may be carry-over from other donors' samples.

The genes are TRBV9 and TRBJ1-2, with D maybe TRBD1 (6 bases). The CDR3 consists of 17 residues. V lost 0 bases and J lost 7, with 22 bases in between. CDR1 is SGDLS and CDR2 is YYNGEE in the germline V gene. The CDR3 DNA sequence: TGTGCCAGCAGCGTAGGGGTTCAGGGGCCCCGGGCCGTTGGCTACACCTTC. Translated: CASSVGVQGPRAVGYTF.

The chain has TRBV2 and TRBJ2-2, with 8 bases identical to TRBD2. Germline V CDR1 and CDR2: SNHLY, FYNNEI. The CDR3 is 15 amino acids. Trimming removed 7 bases from V and 3 bases from J; junction bases left unmatched: 7. CDR3 nucleotides: TGTGCCAGCACCCGGGGGGGGAGCCACACCGGGGAGCTGTTTTTT. Its translation: CASTRGGSHTGELFF.

This clone appeared a few times. The chain links TRBV7-9 to TRBJ2-3, with D hard to call. V gave up 3 bases and J gave up 5 bases, with 12 bases separating them. The CDR3 is 14 residues long. Germline CDR1 and CDR2: SEHNR and FQNEAQ (reference sequence). The CDR3 loop reads CASSFSQSGDTQYF. In DNA form, the CDR3 reads TGTGCCAGCAGCTTTTCACAATCTGGAGATACGCAGTATTTT.

This chain links TRBV30 with TRBJ2-7; 7 bases align to TRBD1. Germline CDR1 GTSNPN, CDR2 SVGIG (reference sequence). CDR3 length: 15 residues. Losses at the gene ends were 2 bases for V and 2 bases for J; bases not matched to a gene: 9. The CDR3 sequence: CAWSSMGQLPYEQYF. The CDR3 coding sequence is TGTGCCTGGAGTAGCATGGGACAGCTGCCCTACGAGCAGTACTTC.

V usage is TRBV28 and J usage is TRBJ2-4; 8 nucleotides align to TRBD1. Germline values: CDR1 MDHEN, CDR2 SYDVKM. With 6 bases clipped from V and 10 bases from J, the junction kept 8 bases outside the gene matches. The CDR3 has 13 residues. In nucleotides, the CDR3 is TGTGCCAGCAGCCTCCAGGGGGCAGGTATTCAGTACTTC. Translating it yields CASSLQGAGIQYF.

The CDR3 loop is CASRTGGGRYEQYF. The CDR3 DNA reads TGTGCCAGCCGCACAGGGGGAGGGAGGTACGAGCAGTACTTC. The chain couples TRBV27 to TRBJ2-7, with TRBD1 as a possible D gene (8 bases). Germline lookup yields CDR1 MNHEY and CDR2 SMNVEV (reference sequence). V lost 8 bases, J lost 4 bases, and 18 bases lay in between. This CDR3 is built from 14 residues.

V and J are TRBV19 and TRBJ1-5; D uncertain. The CDR3 contains 15 residues. The germline gives CDR1 LNHDA, CDR2 SQIVND (reference sequence). V lost 5 bases to trimming and J lost 3 bases, with 14 bases between them. The DNA of the CDR3 is TGTGCCAGTAGTTCCAAGGGCCGGGCCAATCAGCCCCAGCATTTT. It specifies CASSSKGRANQPQHF.

The rearrangement links TRBV11-2 to TRBJ1-2, with TRBD1 matching over 7 bases. After removal of 5 bases from V and 7 bases from J, the junction contained 4 bases not matched to a gene. The CDR3 has 12 amino acids. Germline V CDR1 and CDR2: SGHAT, FQNNGV. The CDR3 here is CASSNRGSGYTF. CDR3 in DNA: TGTGCCAGCAGCAACAGGGGTAGTGGCTACACCTTC.

This clone appeared once. The rearrangement joins TRBV19 to TRBJ2-7; the match to TRBD2 covers 9 bases. CDR3 length equals 15 residues. V was pared by 3 bases and J by 6 bases, with 9 bases of the junction left unmatched. Germline assignment: CDR1 LNHDA and CDR2 SQIVND (reference sequence). CDR3 DNA sequence: TGTGCCAGTAGTATCAGGGTAGCGGGAGTGTTCGAGCAGTACTTC. This encodes CASSIRVAGVFEQYF.

The chain carries TRBV18 and TRBJ1-5; D is uncertain. Germline CDR1 is KGHSH and CDR2 is LQKENI. The germline V and J ends were trimmed by 3 bases and 5 bases, with 14 bases remaining between them. CDR3 length: 15 amino acids. CDR3 residues: CASSPVVSDDQPQHF. CDR3 nucleotide sequence: TGTGCCAGCTCACCCGTTGTATCGGACGATCAGCCCCAGCATTTT.

J is TRBJ2-7 and V is TRBV5-1; D may be TRBD1 or TRBD2 (5 bases each). With 7 bases removed from V and 7 bases from J, the gap between germline ends came to 18 bases. Per the germline V gene, CDR1 is SGHRS and CDR2 is YFSETQ. This CDR3 is 13 amino acids long. The CDR3 DNA is TGCGCCAGCGCTTCGGGACCCCTCTGGGAGCAGTACTTC. Translating gives CASASGPLWEQYF.

This clone was recorded once. The chain has TRBV27 and TRBJ2-1, with D hard to call. V was pared by 3 bases and J by 6 bases, with 12 bases between. Germline assignment: CDR1 MNHEY and CDR2 SMNVEV (reference sequence). The CDR3 extends over 14 amino acids. This CDR3 reads CASSFNDPANEQFF. The CDR3 bases are TGTGCCAGCAGTTTTAACGATCCCGCCAATGAGCAGTTCTTC.

The V gene is TRBV7-9, the J gene TRBJ2-3; a possible D gene is TRBD2 (7 bases). Trimming shortened V by 2 bases and J by 4 bases, and 10 bases separated the two germline ends. The CDR3 is 14 amino acids. The germline gives CDR1 SEHNR, CDR2 FQNEAQ (reference sequence). The CDR3 protein is CASSLSGGPDTQYF. The CDR3 bases are TGTGCCAGCAGCTTATCGGGGGGCCCAGATACGCAGTATTTT.

The V and J genes are TRBV7-2 and TRBJ2-7; TRBD2 matches 7 bases. This CDR3 is built from 16 residues. V gave up 1 base and J gave up 3 bases; unmatched junction bases: 9. Germline lookup yields CDR1 SGHTA and CDR2 FQGNSA. The CDR3 coding sequence is TGTGCCAGCAGCTTAGTAGGCGGGGGATCTAACTACGAGCAGTACTTC. Translated: CASSLVGGGSNYEQYF.

V is TRBV9 and J is TRBJ1-4, with a weak D call TRBD1 (5 bases). This CDR3 region has 16 residues. Germline V gene sequence: CDR1 SGDLS, CDR2 YYNGEE. V shed 3 bases and J shed 7 bases, with 19 bases lying between them. CDR3 nucleotide sequence: TGTGCCAGCAGCGGACCTCGAGAGAGGGGACTTGAAAAACTGTTTTTT. Translation gives CASSGPRERGLEKLFF.

The chain recombines TRBV2 with TRBJ2-5; D could derive from TRBD1 or TRBD2 (5 bases each). The V end was cut by 4 bases, the J end by 3 bases, with 12 bases between. This CDR3 has 14 amino acids. Germline CDR1 SNHLY, CDR2 FYNNEI. CDR3 DNA: TGTGCCAGCAGTGGTTGGGGGAATGAAGAGACCCAGTACTTC. Translating it yields CASSGWGNEETQYF.

The chain has TRBV5-4 and TRBJ2-1, with 7 bases fitting TRBD2. The germline CDR1 and CDR2 sequences are SGHNT and YYREEE (reference sequence). Trimming removed 3 bases from V and 6 bases from J; junction bases left unmatched: 9. CDR3 length equals 15 residues. CDR3: CASSSPAGASNEQFF. CDR3 sequence (DNA): TGTGCCAGCAGCTCACCTGCGGGAGCAAGCAATGAGCAGTTCTTC.

The rearrangement joins TRBV2 to TRBJ1-5, with D tentatively TRBD1 (6 bases). This CDR3 spans 17 amino acids. With 2 bases removed from V and 5 bases from J, the gap between germline ends came to 19 bases. Germline lookup yields CDR1 SNHLY and CDR2 FYNNEI. The CDR3 region is CASSEWGGVGAHQPQHF. CDR3 DNA sequence: TGTGCCAGCAGTGAATGGGGTGGGGTGGGGGCTCATCAGCCCCAGCATTTT. Together with reference TRBV2 and TRBJ1-5, the CDR3 gives the full variable domain: EPEVTQTPSHQVTQMGQEVILRCVPISNHLYFYWYRQILGQKVEFLVSFYNNEISEKSEIFDDQFSVERPDGSNFTLKIRSTKLEDSAMYFCASSEWGGVGAHQPQHFGDGTRLSIL.

The chain uses TRBV30 and TRBJ2-5; 7 bases are shared with TRBD2. Germline V gene data show CDR1 as GTSNPN and CDR2 as SVGIG (reference sequence). The CDR3 consists of 14 residues. With 5 bases clipped from V and 4 bases from J, the junction kept 10 bases outside the gene matches. The CDR3 sequence: CAWSREGRGETQYF. CDR3 coding DNA: TGTGCCTGGTCGAGGGAGGGCCGAGGAGAGACCCAGTACTTC.

The rearrangement links TRBV5-5 to TRBJ2-1; weak D call: TRBD1 (6 bases). The CDR3 sequence is 15 residues long. V lost 1 base and J lost 2, with 10 bases in between. Per germline, CDR1 SGHKS and CDR2 YYEKEE (reference sequence). CDR3 loop: CASSLLGGTYNEQFF. CDR3 DNA: TGTGCCAGCAGCTTGTTAGGGGGAACCTACAATGAGCAGTTCTTC.

This clone came up a few times. The rearrangement uses TRBV5-4 and TRBJ1-6; a possible D gene is TRBD1 (5 bases). The CDR3 length is 13 residues. Deletions cut 1 base from V and 11 bases from J, with 10 bases between. Germline lookup yields CDR1 SGHNT and CDR2 YYREEE (reference sequence). The chain's CDR3 is CASSLQLGAPLHF. The CDR3 bases are TGTGCCAGCAGCTTGCAATTAGGGGCACCCCTCCACTTT.

This sequence joins TRBV7-6 and TRBJ2-1; D is ambiguous. Trimming took 0 bases from V and 2 from J, leaving 8 bases between them. The CDR3 has 15 residues. In germline, CDR1 is SGHVS, CDR2 FNYEAQ. This CDR3 reads CASSLAPQTYNEQFF. Here the CDR3 DNA reads TGTGCCAGCAGCTTAGCCCCTCAGACCTACAATGAGCAGTTCTTC.

This clone was found once. The chain is built from TRBV5-1 and TRBJ2-7; 7 positions match TRBD2. J gave up 0 bases and V 4 bases, and 4 bases lay outside the gene matches. Germline-derived CDR1 and CDR2 are SGHRS and YFSETQ. The CDR3 totals 14 residues. The CDR3 loop is CASSAGLYSYEQYF. The CDR3 nucleotides read TGCGCCAGCAGCGCGGGACTATACTCCTACGAGCAGTACTTC.

The chain joins TRBV4-2 to TRBJ2-7; the D call may be TRBD1 or TRBD2 (5 bases each). The germline V gene has CDR1 LGHNA and CDR2 YNFKEQ. V lost 3 bases and J 0 bases, leaving 12 bases between the germline ends. This CDR3 contains 15 residues. CDR3 nucleotide sequence: TGTGCCAGCAGCCAGGGGGTATATACCTCCTACGAGCAGTACTTC. This sequence encodes CASSQGVYTSYEQYF.

The gene calls are TRBV2 and TRBJ2-5; weak D call: TRBD2 (7 bases). The germline V gene has CDR1 SNHLY and CDR2 FYNNEI. V was cut by 4 bases and J by 4 bases, with 22 bases left in between. The CDR3 consists of 17 residues. This CDR3 is CASSAGGGRDRGETQYF. Here the CDR3 DNA reads TGTGCCAGCAGTGCTGGGGGGGGCAGGGATCGGGGAGAGACCCAGTACTTC.

This chain connects TRBV4-1 to TRBJ2-3; D unresolved. CDR1 and CDR2 (germline): MGHRA, YSYEKL. This CDR3 is built from 14 residues. Trimming removed 0 bases at V and 4 bases at J, with 8 bases between. In DNA form, the CDR3 reads TGCGCCAGCAGCCAAGACCCCGTCCCAGATACGCAGTATTTT. Encoded protein: CASSQDPVPDTQYF.

The V call is TRBV28, the J call TRBJ2-1; D possibly corresponds to TRBD2 (6 bases). V shed 4 bases and J shed 4 bases, with 11 bases lying between them. This CDR3 region has 14 residues. Germline V gives CDR1 MDHEN, CDR2 SYDVKM. CDR3 nucleotides: TGTGCCAGCAGTTCGGGACTTTTGTACAATGAGCAGTTCTTC. As protein: CASSSGLLYNEQFF. Using reference TRBV28 and TRBJ2-1 for the parts outside the CDR3, the full variable domain is DVKVTQSSRYLVKRTGEKVFLECVQDMDHENMFWYRQDPGLGLRLIYFSYDVKMKEKGDIPEGYSVSREKKERFSLILESASTNQTSMYLCASSSGLLYNEQFFGPGTRLTVL.